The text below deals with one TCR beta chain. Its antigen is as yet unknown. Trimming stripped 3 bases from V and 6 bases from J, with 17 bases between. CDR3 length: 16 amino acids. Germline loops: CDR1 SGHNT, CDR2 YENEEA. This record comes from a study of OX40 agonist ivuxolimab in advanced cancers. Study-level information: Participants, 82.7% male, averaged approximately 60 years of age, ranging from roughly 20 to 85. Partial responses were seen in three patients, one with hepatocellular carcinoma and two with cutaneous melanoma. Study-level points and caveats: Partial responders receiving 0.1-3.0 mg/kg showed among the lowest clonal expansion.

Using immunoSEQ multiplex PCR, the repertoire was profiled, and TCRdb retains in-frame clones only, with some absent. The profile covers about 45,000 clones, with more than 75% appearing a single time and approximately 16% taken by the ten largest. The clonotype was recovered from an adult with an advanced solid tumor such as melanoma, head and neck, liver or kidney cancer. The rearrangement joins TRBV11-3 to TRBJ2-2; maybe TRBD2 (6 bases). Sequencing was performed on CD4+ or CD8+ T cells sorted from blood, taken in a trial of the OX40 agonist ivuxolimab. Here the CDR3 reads CASSFSSLALAGELFF. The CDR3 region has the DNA TGTGCCAGCAGCTTCTCCAGCCTAGCGTTGGCCGGGGAGCTGTTTTTT.